The source of this T cell receptor beta chain is a study of control samples from healthy donors and cancer patients. The CDR3 has 15 residues. The germline V gene encodes CDR1 GTSNPN and CDR2 SVGIG (reference sequence). Trimming pared 4 bases from V and 0 bases from J, leaving 10 bases between. Assay: immunoSEQ multiplex PCR; the TCRdb copy retains only in-frame clones and omits some. The profile shows about 190,000 clones, approximately 91% of them singletons. Sequencing used blood. The TCR comes from a man aged 30 to 45 in good health. V usage is TRBV30 and J usage is TRBJ1-6; no clear D. This CDR3 is CAWTPPSSYNSPLHF. In DNA form, the CDR3 reads TGTGCCTGGACCCCCCCTAGCTCCTATAATTCACCCCTCCACTTT.